The entry below gives a single T cell receptor beta chain sequence along with its context. Antigen specificity is unknown. The CDR3 is 14 amino acids. Trimming took 4 bases from V and 0 from J; bases not matched to a gene: 3. Per the germline V gene, CDR1 is LNHDA and CDR2 is SQIVND (reference sequence). PCR employed 60 Vbeta and 13 Jbeta primers. Sequencing was performed with immunoSEQ multiplex PCR; in TCRdb, only in-frame clones are kept and a portion is missing. The data show approximately 90,000 clones, around 85% seen once. This entry belongs to a study of cytomegalovirus exposure and HLA in healthy donors. Overall study results and limits: Near-uniform donor sequencing depth was presumed by presence/absence analyses.

This chain links TRBV19 with TRBJ2-7; 7 bases line up with TRBD1. Specimen: PBMCs. The receptor was derived from a man aged 40-55 years in good health and CMV-seropositive. The CDR3 nucleotides are TGTGCCAGTAGTACCGGGACAGTCTCCTACGAGCAGTACTTC. Protein sequence: CASSTGTVSYEQYF.